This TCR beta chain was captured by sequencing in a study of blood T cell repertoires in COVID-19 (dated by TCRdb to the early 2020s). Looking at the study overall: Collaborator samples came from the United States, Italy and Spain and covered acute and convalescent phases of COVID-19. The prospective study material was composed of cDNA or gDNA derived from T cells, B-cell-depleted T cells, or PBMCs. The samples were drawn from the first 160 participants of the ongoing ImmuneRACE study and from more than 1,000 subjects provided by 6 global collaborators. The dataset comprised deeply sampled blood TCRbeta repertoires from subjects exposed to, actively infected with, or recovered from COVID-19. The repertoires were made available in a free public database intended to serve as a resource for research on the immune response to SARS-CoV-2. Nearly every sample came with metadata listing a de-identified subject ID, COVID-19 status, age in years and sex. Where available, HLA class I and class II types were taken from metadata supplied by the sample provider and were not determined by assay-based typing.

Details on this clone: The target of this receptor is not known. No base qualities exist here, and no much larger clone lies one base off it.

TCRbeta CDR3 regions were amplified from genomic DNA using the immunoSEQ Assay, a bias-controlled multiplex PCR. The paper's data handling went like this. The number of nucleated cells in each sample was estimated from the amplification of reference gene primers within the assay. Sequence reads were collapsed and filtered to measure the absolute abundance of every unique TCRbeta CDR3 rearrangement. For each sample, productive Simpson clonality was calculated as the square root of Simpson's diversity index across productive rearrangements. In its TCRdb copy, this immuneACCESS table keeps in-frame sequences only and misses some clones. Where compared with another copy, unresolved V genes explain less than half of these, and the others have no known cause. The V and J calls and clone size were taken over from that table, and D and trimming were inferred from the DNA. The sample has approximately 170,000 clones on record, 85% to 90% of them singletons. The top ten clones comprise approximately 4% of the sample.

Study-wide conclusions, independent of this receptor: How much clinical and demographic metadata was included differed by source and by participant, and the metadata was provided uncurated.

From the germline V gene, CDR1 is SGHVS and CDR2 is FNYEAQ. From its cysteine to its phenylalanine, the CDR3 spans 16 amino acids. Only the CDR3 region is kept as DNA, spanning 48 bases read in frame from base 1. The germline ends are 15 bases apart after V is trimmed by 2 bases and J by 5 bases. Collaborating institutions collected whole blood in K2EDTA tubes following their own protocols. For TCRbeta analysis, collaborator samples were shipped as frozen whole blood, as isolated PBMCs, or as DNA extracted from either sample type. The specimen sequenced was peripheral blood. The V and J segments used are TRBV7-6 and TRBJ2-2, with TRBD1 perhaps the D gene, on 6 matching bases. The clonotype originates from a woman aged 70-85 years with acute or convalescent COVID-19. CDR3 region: CASSLLAGAETGELFF. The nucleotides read TGTGCCAGCAGCTTATTAGCAGGGGCCGAAACCGGGGAGCTGTTTTTT.